A single sample gave rise to the 15 T cell receptor beta chains below, sequenced in a study of blood T cell repertoires in COVID-19 (TCRdb year 2020). Libraries were prepared through the immunoSEQ multiplex PCR assay. This is the immuneACCESS table as TCRdb keeps it, with only in-frame sequences that have V and J called. A part of the clones is gone; compared with another copy, unresolved V genes explain less than half, and the rest is unexplained. The sample table lists around 250,000 clones, roughly 88% of them with a count of one. Approximately 13% of the sample is in the top ten clones. Material: peripheral blood. These receptors were collected from a man of 80 years or more with acute or convalescent COVID-19.

V and J are TRBV28 and TRBJ1-1; 7 positions agree with TRBD1. CDR3 length: 13 amino acids. J gave up 1 base and V 8 bases, and 4 bases lay outside the gene matches. Germline V lookup: CDR1 MDHEN, CDR2 SYDVKM. CDR3 in DNA: TGTGCCAGCGGAGGGGGCGGGAACACTGAAGCTTTCTTT. Amino acids: CASGGGGNTEAFF.

DNA of the CDR3: TGTGCCAGTAGTATCCCCCGGACTAGCGGGAGGAACAATGAGCAGTTCTTC. This encodes CASSIPRTSGRNNEQFF. J is TRBJ2-1 and V is TRBV19, with 14 bases aligning to TRBD2. The germline V gene has CDR1 LNHDA and CDR2 SQIVND (reference sequence). The CDR3 contains 17 residues. With V trimmed by 3 bases and J by 5 bases, 6 bases remained unmatched.

This sequence joins TRBV2 and TRBJ2-4, with a weak D call TRBD2 (6 bases). Germline CDR1 is SNHLY and CDR2 is FYNNEI. The CDR3 has 16 residues. Trimming removed 1 base from V and 7 bases from J, with 17 bases in between. The CDR3 DNA reads TGTGCCAGCAGTGAAGGCGGGGCAGGGCTGCAGAACATTCAGTACTTC. Protein product: CASSEGGAGLQNIQYF.

The chain carries TRBV28 and TRBJ1-5; D call uncertain. This CDR3 spans 13 amino acids. Deletions cut 6 bases from V and 6 bases from J, with 12 bases between. Germline-derived CDR1 and CDR2 are MDHEN and SYDVKM. DNA for the CDR3: TGTGCCAGCAGGTCCCAAGGGAGTCAGCCCCAGCATTTT. Translated, it gives CASRSQGSQPQHF. Based on the CDR3 plus reference TRBV28 and TRBJ1-5, the full variable domain is DVKVTQSSRYLVKRTGEKVFLECVQDMDHENMFWYRQDPGLGLRLIYFSYDVKMKEKGDIPEGYSVSREKKERFSLILESASTNQTSMYLCASRSQGSQPQHFGDGTRLSIL.

The chain has TRBV9 and TRBJ2-1; D ambiguous. Trimming cost V 1 base and J 5 bases, with 7 bases left between them. Germline values: CDR1 SGDLS, CDR2 YYNGEE. This CDR3 is built from 13 residues. CDR3 sequence reads: CASSVRPDNEQFF. In DNA form, the CDR3 reads TGTGCCAGCAGCGTACGTCCTGACAATGAGCAGTTCTTC.

The chain combines TRBV6-5 with TRBJ1-4; D remains ambiguous. Germline-derived CDR1 and CDR2 are MNHEY and SVGAGI. The V gene lost 8 bases and the J gene lost 7 bases, with 20 bases spanning the gap. The CDR3 is made up of 15 amino acids. DNA for the CDR3: TGTGCCAGCGCGAGGGATGAAGTTATTGGTGAAAAACTGTTTTTT. Its translation is CASARDEVIGEKLFF.

The gene calls are TRBV5-1 and TRBJ1-3, with D possibly being TRBD1 (5 bases). CDR3 length: 16 amino acids. Germline V gives CDR1 SGHRS, CDR2 YFSETQ. Trimming stripped 0 bases from V and 0 bases from J, with 10 bases between. The CDR3 DNA follows: TGCGCCAGCAGCTTGGACGGGGGGGACTCTGGAAACACCATATATTTT. Translation gives CASSLDGGDSGNTIYF.

The genes are TRBV6-1 and TRBJ1-2; tentative D call: TRBD1 (5 bases). Trimming took 3 bases from V and 7 from J, leaving 9 bases between them. This CDR3 is 12 amino acids long. Germline V lookup: CDR1 MNHNS, CDR2 SASEGT. CDR3 coding DNA: TGTGCCAGCAGTGACAGGGCGGCTGGCTACACCTTC. Amino acids: CASSDRAAGYTF.

In this sample, this clone turned up once. The V and J genes are TRBV2 and TRBJ1-5, with no clear D. Germline assignment: CDR1 SNHLY and CDR2 FYNNEI. Trimming took 6 bases from V and 7 from J, leaving 19 bases between them. The CDR3 consists of 15 residues. The CDR3 is CASSDTHIPGQPQHF. As DNA, the CDR3 is TGTGCCAGCAGCGACACACACATCCCGGGACAGCCCCAGCATTTT.

The V and J genes are TRBV3-1 (or the pseudogene TRBV3-2) and TRBJ2-5; 9 bases align to TRBD2. The CDR3 consists of 15 residues. The J segment lost 6 bases and the V segment lost 2 bases, leaving 7 bases of the junction unmatched. The V gene's germline CDR1 is LGHDT and CDR2 YNNKEL (reference sequence). The CDR3 DNA sequence: TGTGCCAGCAGCCAACCGGGCGGGAGGGGGCAGACCCAGTACTTC. Amino acid sequence: CASSQPGGRGQTQYF.

As for this clone: At one boundary the junction diverges from the germline segment, which might be a read error. CDR3 bases: TGCAGCGCTAGTCAGGGGCAGTTGGGCGAGCAGTACTTC. Protein product: CSASQGQLGEQYF. This rearrangement joins TRBV20-1 to TRBJ2-7; a possible D gene is TRBD1 (6 bases). CDR1 is DFQATT and CDR2 is SNEGSKA in the germline V gene (reference sequence). The CDR3 contains 13 residues.

This chain joins TRBV27 and TRBJ2-7; unclear D gene. Trimming took off 7 bases at V and 0 bases at J, with 7 bases between the two ends. Per the germline V gene, CDR1 is MNHEY and CDR2 is SMNVEV (reference sequence). The CDR3 has 12 amino acids. The CDR3 sequence: CASKSISYEQYF. The CDR3 DNA reads TGTGCCAGCAAAAGCATCTCCTACGAGCAGTACTTC.

V gene TRBV28 combines with J gene TRBJ2-4; 7 positions match TRBD1. The CDR3 spans 17 residues. CDR1 and CDR2 (germline): MDHEN, SYDVKM. V was pared by 2 bases and J by 5 bases, with 12 bases of the junction left unmatched. Here the CDR3 reads CASSLNRGYQMENIQYF. CDR3 nucleotides: TGTGCCAGCAGTTTAAACAGGGGCTATCAAATGGAAAACATTCAGTACTTC.

This chain connects TRBV7-8 to TRBJ2-1; D gene ambiguous. Per germline, CDR1 SGHVS and CDR2 FQNEAQ. V lost 1 base, J lost 9 bases, and 4 bases lay in between. CDR3 size: 11 residues. CDR3 protein: CASSLVSEQFF. In DNA, the CDR3 is TGTGCCAGCAGCTTAGTTAGTGAGCAGTTCTTC.

V is TRBV7-2 and J is TRBJ1-6, with 7 nucleotides matching TRBD1. V trimming: 5 bases; J trimming: 7 bases; junction bases outside the gene matches: 8. The CDR3 extends over 15 amino acids. Germline assignment: CDR1 SGHTA and CDR2 FQGNSA. The CDR3 reads CASSHDRVRNSPLHF. The CDR3 DNA is TGTGCCAGCAGCCATGACAGGGTCCGAAATTCACCCCTCCACTTT. Supplemented by reference TRBV7-2 and TRBJ1-6, the full variable domain reads GAGVSQSPSNKVTEKGKDVELRCDPISGHTALYWYRQSLGQGLEFLIYFQGNSAPDKSGLPSDRFSAERTGGSVSTLTIQRTQQEDSAVYLCASSHDRVRNSPLHFGNGTRLTVT.